This TCR beta chain is drawn from a study of T cells in narcolepsy. Study overall: Enrolled donors included narcolepsy type 1 or type 2 patients and healthy controls.

Trimming at V came to 8 bases and at J to 4 bases, leaving 8 bases not matched to a gene. Germline lookup yields CDR1 SQVTM and CDR2 ANQGSEA. The CDR3 is 13 residues long. A word on this clone: Its antigen is unidentified.

The data were produced by immunoSEQ multiplex PCR, yet TCRdb's version contains in-frame clones alone and is incomplete. The table has approximately 38,000 clones, 87% seen once. Study outcomes and limitations: Comparing one patient's CSF and blood CD4+ clonotypes highlighted HCRT- and TRIB2-specific autoreactive clonotypes. Autoreactive clone sequences were missing from some blood memory CD4+ repertoires.

The rearrangement uses TRBV29-1 and TRBJ2-5, with 9 positions matching TRBD1. The sample was CD45RA- memory CD4+ T cells from PBMCs. The receptor's source is a human donor with narcolepsy. This CDR3 is CSLVQGATETQYF. In DNA form, the CDR3 reads TGCAGCTTGGTACAGGGGGCGACAGAGACCCAGTACTTC.